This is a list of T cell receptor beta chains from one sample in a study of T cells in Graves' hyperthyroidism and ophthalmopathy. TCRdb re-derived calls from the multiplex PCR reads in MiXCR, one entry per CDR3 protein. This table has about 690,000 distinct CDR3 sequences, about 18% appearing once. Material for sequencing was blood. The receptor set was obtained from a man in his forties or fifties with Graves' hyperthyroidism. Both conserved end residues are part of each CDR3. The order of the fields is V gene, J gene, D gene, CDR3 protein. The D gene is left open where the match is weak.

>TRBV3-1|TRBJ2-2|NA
CASSLGLALTNTRELFF
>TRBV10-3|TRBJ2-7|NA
CAISEEGAREDSEQYF
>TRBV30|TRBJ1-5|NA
CAWGNSNQPQHF
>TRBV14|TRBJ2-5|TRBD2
CASSQEKRERETQYF
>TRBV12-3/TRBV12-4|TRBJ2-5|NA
CASSFWGETQYF
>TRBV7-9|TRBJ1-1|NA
CATPRGAGMNTEAFF
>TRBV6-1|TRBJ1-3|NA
CASSVWGTGNTIYF
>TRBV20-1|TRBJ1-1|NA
CSASGGMNTEAFF
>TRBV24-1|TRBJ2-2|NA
CATSDLPTSRGELFF
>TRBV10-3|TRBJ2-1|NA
CAISPEPDEQFF
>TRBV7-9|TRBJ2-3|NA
CASSYLGTDTQYF
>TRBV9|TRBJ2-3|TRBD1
CASSVASGQGHTQYF
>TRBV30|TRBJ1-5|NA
CAWSLGETLNQPQHF
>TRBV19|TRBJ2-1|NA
CASTEDGGEQFF
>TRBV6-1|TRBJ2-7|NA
CASSPGVEQIYEQYF
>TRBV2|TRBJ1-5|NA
CAIGRGGNQPQHF
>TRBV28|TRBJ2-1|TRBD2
CASSPLSGRVGYNEQFF
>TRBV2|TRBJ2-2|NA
CASSEIFTGELFF
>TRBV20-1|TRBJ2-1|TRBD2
CSARGGLAGGPISYNEQFF
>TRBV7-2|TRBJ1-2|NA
CASSGRDVSPHGYTF
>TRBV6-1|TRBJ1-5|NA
CASSGGVDTGNQPQHF
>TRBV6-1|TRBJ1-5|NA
CASSELLGGQPQHF
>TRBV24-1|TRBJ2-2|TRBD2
CATSDASGRTYGELFF
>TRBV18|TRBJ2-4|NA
CASSPPGPGLISIQYF
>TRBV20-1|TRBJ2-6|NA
CSARGTTLSAYGGVLTF
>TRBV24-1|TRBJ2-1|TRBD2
CATNPSGAYNEQFF
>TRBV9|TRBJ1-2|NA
CASSGEFQGRYDGYTF
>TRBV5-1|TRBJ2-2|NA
CASSLGGAGFTGELFF
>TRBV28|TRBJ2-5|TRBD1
CASSGGQGGSETQYF
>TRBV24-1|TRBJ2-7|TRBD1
CATSDNTGGGYEQYF
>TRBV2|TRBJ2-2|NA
CASSVDTVTGELFF
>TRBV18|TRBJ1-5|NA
CASSPGYSNQPQHF
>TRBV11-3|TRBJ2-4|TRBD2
CASSTGTSGTDIQYF
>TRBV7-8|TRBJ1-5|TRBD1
CASSADRANQPQHF
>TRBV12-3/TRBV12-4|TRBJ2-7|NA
CASSLAPWGGTYEQYF
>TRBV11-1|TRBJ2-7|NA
CASSPRTGNYEQYF
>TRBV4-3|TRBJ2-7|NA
CASSPLPPHRDPYEQYF
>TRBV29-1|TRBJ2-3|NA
CSVEPAERSTDTQYF
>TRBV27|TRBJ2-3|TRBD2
CASSLGLADPTDTQYF
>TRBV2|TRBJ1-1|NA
CASSELGGVVVNTEAFF
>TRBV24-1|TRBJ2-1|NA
CATRQGGYNEQFF
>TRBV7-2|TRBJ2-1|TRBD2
CASSLAGGRGYEQFF
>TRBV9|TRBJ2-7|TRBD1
CASSAFGTGDGEQYF